Shown below are 20 T cell receptor beta chains from a single sample sequenced in a study of metastatic and nonmetastatic thyroid tumors. Patients were all untreated before their thyroid surgery. TCRdb ran MiXCR on the PCR reads. The sample lists tens of thousands of clones; about a sixth were seen once. Sequenced input: blood. The receptors derive from a female donor with papillary thyroid cancer or a benign thyroid nodule (not recorded which). Some clones in this sample may be carry-over from other donors' samples.

The J gene is TRBJ1-2, the V gene TRBV15; D gene uncertain. CDR1 LNHNV and CDR2 YYDKDF come from the germline V gene (reference sequence). The CDR3 is 14 amino acids. Trimming removed 2 bases at V and 5 bases at J, with 12 bases between. The CDR3 DNA follows: TGTGCCACCAGCAGATACAGCGACTCTTATGGCTACACCTTC. As protein: CATSRYSDSYGYTF.

The genes are TRBV9 and TRBJ1-2; the D gene is possibly TRBD1 (5 bases). The length of the CDR3 is 15 residues. V was pared by 3 bases and J by 10 bases, with 22 bases between. CDR1 and CDR2 from the germline V gene are SGDLS and YYNGEE. CDR3 residues: CASSGNPGLEGIYTF. CDR3 bases: TGTGCCAGCAGCGGGAATCCGGGACTTGAGGGTATCTACACCTTC.

This clone has at least ten counts. The V gene is TRBV11-3, the J gene TRBJ2-1; D perhaps matches TRBD1 (7 bases). Per germline, CDR1 SGHNT and CDR2 YENEEA. This CDR3 region has 13 residues. With 5 bases removed from V and 7 bases from J, the gap between germline ends came to 12 bases. CDR3 sequence reads: CASSQGGSNEQFF. The CDR3 region has the DNA TGTGCCAGCAGCCAGGGGGGTTCGAATGAGCAGTTCTTC.

This clone was recorded at least ten times. This chain connects TRBV20-1 to TRBJ2-2, with D maybe TRBD1 (5 bases). The CDR3 sequence is 13 residues long. Looked up from germline, CDR1 is DFQATT and CDR2 is SNEGSKA (reference sequence). V lost 6 bases, J lost 6 bases, and 14 bases lay in between. The CDR3 sequence is CSASGREAGELFF. The CDR3 DNA follows: TGCAGTGCATCAGGGCGAGAGGCCGGGGAGCTGTTTTTT.

Many counts were recorded for this clone. The chain joins TRBV6-4 to TRBJ2-3, with D perhaps TRBD2 (6 bases). From germline, CDR1 is MRHNA and CDR2 SNTAGT. This CDR3 region has 14 residues. V lost 2 bases to trimming and J lost 0 bases, with 6 bases between them. CDR3 residues: CASSDAGSTDTQYF. CDR3 nucleotides: TGTGCCAGCAGTGACGCGGGGAGCACAGATACGCAGTATTTT.

This clone was detected many times. The chain carries TRBV28 and TRBJ1-1, with a weak D call TRBD1 (5 bases). The CDR3 loop spans 16 amino acids. The V end lost 6 bases, the J end lost 0 bases, and 17 bases lay between the germline ends. CDR1 MDHEN and CDR2 SYDVKM come from the germline V gene. CDR3 amino acids: CASSWDREIMNTEAFF. Written as DNA, the CDR3 is TGTGCCAGCAGCTGGGACCGAGAGATAATGAACACTGAAGCTTTCTTT.

Ten or more counts support this clone. This could be a read error, since a much larger clone is one nucleotide away. The rearrangement links TRBV28 to TRBJ1-2; D is perhaps TRBD1 (6 bases). CDR1 is MDHEN, CDR2 SYDVKM, per germline. The CDR3 totals 14 residues. Trimming stripped 1 base from V and 8 bases from J, with 14 bases between. CDR3 in amino acids: CASSLSGQLGGYTF. The CDR3, as DNA: TGTGCCAGCAGTTTATCAGGACAGCTGGGAGGCTACACCTTC.

For this clone: A much more abundant neighbour one base away suggests this may be a read error. The rearrangement links TRBV28 to TRBJ2-7; 7 positions agree with TRBD2. The V and J ends lost 6 bases and 7 bases, in that order; junction bases with no gene match: 9. This CDR3 is 13 amino acids long. Germline lookup yields CDR1 MDHEN and CDR2 SYDVKM. CDR3 in DNA: TGTGCCAGCAGCCAGCGGGTGGGGGGGGAGCAGTACTTC. It specifies CASSQRVGGEQYF. Drawing the rest from reference TRBV28 and TRBJ2-7, the complete variable domain is DVKVTQSSRYLVKRTGEKVFLECVQDMDHENMFWYRQDPGLGLRLIYFSYDVKMKEKGDIPEGYSVSREKKERFSLILESASTNQTSMYLCASSQRVGGEQYFGPGTRLTVT.

Details on this clone: The conserved closing phenylalanine or tryptophan is absent in this CDR3, likely reflecting a read error. The V call is TRBV19, the J call TRBJ2-4; no clear D. CDR3 length: 13 residues. The ends were cut back, 0 bases at V and 6 bases at J, with 6 bases in the middle. CDR1 is LNHDA and CDR2 is SQIVND in the germline V gene (reference sequence). DNA for the CDR3: TGTGCCAGTAGTATAGAACCGGGAAACATTCAGTACCTC. This sequence encodes CASSIEPGNIQYL.

In this sample, this clone turned up many times. This chain uses TRBV24-1 with TRBJ2-1, with D maybe TRBD2 (5 bases). There are 15 residues in the CDR3. CDR1 is KGHDR, CDR2 SFDVKD, per germline. V lost 1 base and J lost 9, with 15 bases in between. This CDR3 is CATSDLISGRGEQFF. In DNA form, the CDR3 reads TGTGCCACCAGTGATTTAATATCGGGCCGGGGTGAGCAGTTCTTC.

The chain combines TRBV6-5 with TRBJ1-6, with D hard to call. Trimming pared 0 bases from V and 6 bases from J, leaving 9 bases between. Per germline, CDR1 MNHEY and CDR2 SVGAGI. This CDR3 has 15 amino acids. CDR3 sequence (DNA): TGTGCCAGCAGTTACTCGACCGTGATTAATTCACCCCTCCACTTT. This sequence encodes CASSYSTVINSPLHF.

The sample holds many counts of this clone. This sequence joins TRBV15 and TRBJ1-1; D is undetermined. Germline CDR1 and CDR2: LNHNV and YYDKDF (reference sequence). Trimming left V 0 bases short and J 8 bases short, with 10 bases between. This CDR3 is 13 amino acids long. CDR3 protein: CATSRDPGWEAFF. CDR3 nucleotides: TGTGCCACCAGCAGAGATCCGGGGTGGGAAGCTTTCTTT.

The chain links TRBV11-1 to TRBJ2-1, with 12 bases lining up with TRBD2. The CDR3 covers 17 residues. Germline V gene sequence: CDR1 SGHAT, CDR2 FQDESV (reference sequence). With 11 bases clipped from V and 1 base from J, the junction kept 12 bases outside the gene matches. This CDR3 is CARTRASGRESYNEQFF. Written as DNA, the CDR3 is TGTGCCCGCACCCGCGCTAGCGGGAGGGAATCCTACAATGAGCAGTTCTTC.

This clone was recorded many times. This sequence may be a read error, since a much larger clone differs from it by one base. V usage is TRBV10-1 and J usage is TRBJ1-1; 8 positions match TRBD1. Looked up from germline, CDR1 is WNHNN and CDR2 is SYGVQD (reference sequence). This CDR3 comprises 15 residues. J gave up 0 bases and V 7 bases, and 7 bases lay outside the gene matches. CDR3 amino acids: CASITDRGLNTEAFF. CDR3 DNA: TGCGCCAGCATAACCGACAGGGGCTTGAACACTGAAGCTTTCTTT.

This clone was detected ten times or more. The chain combines TRBV6-1 with TRBJ1-4; the D gene is possibly TRBD1 (5 bases). Germline V CDR1 and CDR2: MNHNS, SASEGT. Trimming left V 6 bases short and J 0 bases short, with 11 bases between. The CDR3 runs 15 residues. CDR3 coding DNA: TGTGCCAGCAGGCGGACATTGACAACTAATGAAAAACTGTTTTTT. Its translation is CASRRTLTTNEKLFF.

There are a few counts of this clone. An end of the junction does not agree with germline; a read error may underlie this. V is TRBV6-5 and J is TRBJ2-5; D may be TRBD1 (5 bases). The CDR3 spans 13 residues. Germline V gives CDR1 MNHEY, CDR2 SVGAGI. The CDR3 DNA follows: TGTGCCAGTAGTTACTCAGGGTGGGATACCCAGTACTTC. It specifies CASSYSGWDTQYF.

This clone was recorded at least ten times. V and J are TRBV3-1 and TRBJ2-1; possibly TRBD2 for D (5 bases). This CDR3 comprises 14 residues. Germline V CDR1 and CDR2: LGHDT, YNNKEL (reference sequence). The V gene lost 2 bases and the J gene lost 0 bases, with 5 bases spanning the gap. CDR3 DNA: TGTGCCAGCAGCCAAACTAGCTCCTACAATGAGCAGTTCTTC. This sequence encodes CASSQTSSYNEQFF.

This clone has a count of ten or more. The rearrangement links TRBV3-1 to TRBJ2-7, with TRBD1 matching over 12 bases. The CDR3 runs 16 residues. The V gene end was trimmed by 4 bases and the J gene end by 4 bases; junction bases not matched to a gene: 8. Germline V gives CDR1 LGHDT, CDR2 YNNKEL (reference sequence). Written as DNA, the CDR3 is TGTGCCAGCAGCCCCTACCGGGACAGGGGGCTATACGAGCAGTACTTC. Translation: CASSPYRDRGLYEQYF.

This clone was seen many times. The rearrangement uses TRBV5-5 and TRBJ1-2; 7 nucleotides align to TRBD1. This CDR3 contains 15 residues. Germline assignment: CDR1 SGHKS and CDR2 YYEKEE (reference sequence). J lost 2 bases, V lost 5 bases, and 9 bases had no gene match. Here the CDR3 reads CASSRQGSANYGYTF. In nucleotides, the CDR3 is TGTGCCAGCAGTCGACAGGGAAGTGCGAACTATGGCTACACCTTC.

There are many counts of this clone. The J gene is TRBJ2-7, the V gene TRBV4-1; possible D gene TRBD1, 5 bases. The CDR3 is 15 amino acids. The germline CDR1 and CDR2 sequences are MGHRA and YSYEKL. V lost 0 bases and J 7 bases, leaving 16 bases between the germline ends. For the CDR3, the DNA is TGCGCCAGCAGCCAAGATAGATCAGGCAGGGATGAGCAGTACTTC. Its translation: CASSQDRSGRDEQYF.